A selection of T cell receptor beta chains follows, all from one sample in a study of OX40 agonist ivuxolimab in advanced cancers. Clones were read by immunoSEQ multiplex PCR, and TCRdb kept only the in-frame ones, dropping some. The sample contains 22,000 or so clones, 75% to 90% of which appear only once. The sequencing used CD4+ or CD8+ T cells sorted from blood, collected in a trial of the OX40 agonist ivuxolimab. These receptors were obtained from an adult with an advanced solid tumor such as melanoma, head and neck, liver or kidney cancer. Both conserved end residues are part of each CDR3. A D gene is named only where the DNA matches it firmly. Part of the rows lack a size; the others show once, few, many or a class for expanded clones.

v_gene: TRBV15
d_gene: TRBD1
j_gene: TRBJ2-1
abundance: NA
CDR3nt: TGTGCCACCAGCGGCCGGGACAGCTCCTACAATGAGCAGTTCTTC
CDR3aa: CATSGRDSSYNEQFF

v_gene: TRBV7-9
d_gene: NA
j_gene: TRBJ2-1
abundance: NA
CDR3nt: TGTGCCAGCAGCCCATACCCGGACGCCTACAATGAGCAGTTCTTC
CDR3aa: CASSPYPDAYNEQFF

v_gene: TRBV5-6
d_gene: NA
j_gene: TRBJ2-7
abundance: once
CDR3nt: TGTGCCAGCAGCAGCCAGGGTGGCGAGCAGTACTTC
CDR3aa: CASSSQGGEQYF

v_gene: TRBV7-8
d_gene: TRBD2
j_gene: TRBJ2-3
abundance: NA
CDR3nt: TGTGCCAGCAGCTTACCTGGTAGCGGGAGAGGCACAGATACGCAGTATTTT
CDR3aa: CASSLPGSGRGTDTQYF

v_gene: TRBV2
d_gene: TRBD2
j_gene: TRBJ2-7
abundance: NA
CDR3nt: TGTGCCAGCCGTGGGGGGGGATACGAGCAGTACTTC
CDR3aa: CASRGGGYEQYF

v_gene: TRBV7-9
d_gene: NA
j_gene: TRBJ1-4
abundance: NA
CDR3nt: TGTGCCAGCAGCCCAACCGATCGGCCCTCGGCAGATGAAAAACTGTTTTTT
CDR3aa: CASSPTDRPSADEKLFF

v_gene: TRBV11-2
d_gene: TRBD1
j_gene: TRBJ2-7
abundance: NA
CDR3nt: TGTGCCAGCAGCTTCCCCGGGACAGGGGTCGAGCAGTACTTC
CDR3aa: CASSFPGTGVEQYF

v_gene: TRBV7-6
d_gene: TRBD2
j_gene: TRBJ2-7
abundance: NA
CDR3nt: TGTGCCAGCAGCTTAATACTAGCGGGAGCTGGCGAGCAGTACTTC
CDR3aa: CASSLILAGAGEQYF

v_gene: TRBV4-1
d_gene: NA
j_gene: TRBJ2-7
abundance: NA
CDR3nt: TGCGCCAGCAGTGAGGGCCGGGTCGGGGAGCAGTACTTC
CDR3aa: CASSEGRVGEQYF

v_gene: TRBV7-2
d_gene: TRBD2
j_gene: TRBJ2-7
abundance: NA
CDR3nt: TGTGCCAGCAGCTGGGGACTAGCGCTTTCCTACGAGCAGTACTTC
CDR3aa: CASSWGLALSYEQYF

v_gene: TRBV10-1
d_gene: NA
j_gene: TRBJ1-2
abundance: NA
CDR3nt: TGCGCCAGCAGTGCCGGCGGGGGGCGAAACTATGGCTACACCTTC
CDR3aa: CASSAGGGRNYGYTF

v_gene: TRBV10-2
d_gene: NA
j_gene: TRBJ2-2
abundance: NA
CDR3nt: TGCGCCAGCAGTGACTCCGGGAATAAGAACACCGGGGAGCTGTTTTTT
CDR3aa: CASSDSGNKNTGELFF

v_gene: TRBV9
d_gene: TRBD2
j_gene: TRBJ2-7
abundance: NA
CDR3nt: TGTGCCAGCAGCGCCGGTTCCGGGACTAGCGGAGACCTAAAAGGATACGAGCAGTACTTC
CDR3aa: CASSAGSGTSGDLKGYEQYF

v_gene: TRBV9
d_gene: NA
j_gene: TRBJ1-4
abundance: NA
CDR3nt: TGTGCCAGCAGCGTAGGGGGAGTGGGTGTGGAAAAACTGTTTTTT
CDR3aa: CASSVGGVGVEKLFF

v_gene: TRBV6-4
d_gene: TRBD2
j_gene: TRBJ2-3
abundance: few
CDR3nt: TGTGCCAGCAGTGACCTCCCAGCGGGAGGATCAGATACGCAGTATTTT
CDR3aa: CASSDLPAGGSDTQYF

v_gene: TRBV9
d_gene: NA
j_gene: TRBJ1-1
abundance: NA
CDR3nt: TGTGCCAGCAGCCAACTCATGAACACTGAAGCTTTCTTT
CDR3aa: CASSQLMNTEAFF